Listed below are T cell receptor beta chains from one sample, sequenced in a study of shared clonotypes between healthy human individuals. The table came from immunoSEQ multiplex PCR; TCRdb's copy has only in-frame clones and leaves some out. Here the sample spans hundreds of thousands of clones, roughly 80% being singletons. Sequenced material: PBMCs. These TCRs come from a woman aged 40 to 55 in good health. Some clones in this sample may be carry-over from other donors' samples. The CDR3 runs from the conserved cysteine through the conserved F or W. The D gene is left open where the match is weak. Size tells how often a clone was seen (once, few, many) or the class of an expanded clone, and some rows leave it out.

D gene,clone size,J gene,V gene,CDR3 DNA,CDR3 protein
-,-,TRBJ2-7,TRBV5-1,TGCGCCAGCAGCGGGAGCGGTCCTCCCGGGGAGCAGTACTTC,CASSGSGPPGEQYF
TRBD2,few,TRBJ2-1,TRBV6-1,TGTGCCAGCAGTGAAAGGAGCGGGAGGGCCTCTAATGAGCAGTTCTTC,CASSERSGRASNEQFF
-,-,TRBJ2-5,TRBV18,TGTGCCAGCTCAGCAACACCGTCCCAAGAGACCCAGTACTTC,CASSATPSQETQYF
TRBD2,-,TRBJ2-1,TRBV7-9,TGTGCCAGCAGCCCTCGACTAGCAGAGCTAAATGAGCAGTTCTTC,CASSPRLAELNEQFF
-,-,TRBJ2-6,TRBV2,TGTGCCAGCAGTTACTCTTCTGGGGCCAACGTCCTGACTTTC,CASSYSSGANVLTF
-,-,TRBJ2-3,TRBV15,TGTGCCACCAGCAGATTAAGGGTAGGGATAGATACGCAGTATTTT,CATSRLRVGIDTQYF
-,-,TRBJ1-1,TRBV6-6,TGTGCCAGCAGTCCCCCACAGTACACTGAAGCTTTCTTT,CASSPPQYTEAFF
-,-,TRBJ2-5,TRBV7-2,TGTGCCAGCAGCTCGGGAGAGGTTCCAGAGACCCAGTACTTC,CASSSGEVPETQYF
-,few,TRBJ2-7,TRBV20-1,TGCAGTGCTGGACTTTCCTACGAGCAGTACTTC,CSAGLSYEQYF
-,-,TRBJ2-1,TRBV9,TGTGCCAGCAGCGTAAATGGCCTTATTCAGTTCTTC,CASSVNGLIQFF
-,-,TRBJ2-7,TRBV19,TGTGCCAGTAGTATCTCCAGGGGCTACGAGCAGTACTTC,CASSISRGYEQYF
TRBD1,-,TRBJ1-1,TRBV2,TGTGCCAGCAGAGTGACCGGGACAGGGGGCGTGAACACTGAAGCTTTCTTT,CASRVTGTGGVNTEAFF
-,once,TRBJ2-3,TRBV5-4,TGTGCCAGCAGCTTGGAGGTCCGGTCCGCAGATACGCAGTATTTT,CASSLEVRSADTQYF
TRBD1,-,TRBJ1-2,TRBV18,TGTGCCAGCTCACCGGGACAGGGCTATGGCTACGCCTTC,CASSPGQGYGYAF
-,-,TRBJ2-7,TRBV25-1,TGCGCCAGCGAGGACGGCTACGAGCAGTACTTC,CASEDGYEQYF
TRBD1,few,TRBJ1-4,TRBV5-4,TGTGCCAGCAGCCGCCCGGGACAGGAAACTGAAAAACTGTTTTTT,CASSRPGQETEKLFF
-,-,TRBJ1-2,TRBV7-2,TGTGCCAGCAGCTTCTCTGGGGGCAGCTATGGCTACACCTTC,CASSFSGGSYGYTF